Presented here are 24 T cell receptor beta chains from one specimen sequenced in a study of OX40 agonist ivuxolimab in advanced cancers. Using immunoSEQ multiplex PCR, the repertoire was profiled, and TCRdb retains in-frame clones only, with some absent. The sample has approximately 37,000 clones, 65% to 75% seen once. Sample: CD4+ or CD8+ T cells sorted from blood, taken in a trial of the OX40 agonist ivuxolimab. Receptors were obtained from an adult with an advanced solid tumor such as melanoma, head and neck, liver or kidney cancer.

CDR3 DNA sequence: TGTGCCAGTAGTTCCAGACAGGGGGCAGTCAGCAATCAGCCCCAGCATTTT. It yields the protein CASSSRQGAVSNQPQHF. The rearrangement joins TRBV19 to TRBJ1-5; 10 nucleotides line up with TRBD1. Germline loops: CDR1 LNHDA, CDR2 SQIVND (reference sequence). The length of the CDR3 is 17 residues. The junction had 8 bases not matched to a gene; V was cut back by 5 bases and J by 1 base.

This clone was recorded only once. The chain combines TRBV7-6 with TRBJ1-3; D unresolved. Germline CDR1 reads SGHVS; CDR2 reads FNYEAQ. The CDR3 spans 14 residues. Trimming left V 1 base short and J 2 bases short, with 6 bases between. The CDR3 DNA reads TGTGCCAGCAGCTTAGGGCAAGCTGGAAACACCATATATTTT. This sequence encodes CASSLGQAGNTIYF.

This clone was observed a single time. The chain couples TRBV5-6 to TRBJ2-5, with no clear D. V gave up 3 bases and J gave up 1 base, with 7 bases separating them. Germline V gives CDR1 SGHDT, CDR2 YYEEEE. This CDR3 has 13 residues. CDR3 sequence reads: CASSSSPQETQYF. CDR3 nucleotides: TGTGCCAGCAGCTCAAGCCCCCAAGAGACCCAGTACTTC.

This sequence joins TRBV5-1 and TRBJ1-3, with D unclear. Germline CDR1 reads SGHRS; CDR2 reads YFSETQ. CDR3 length: 12 residues. Trimming cost V 1 base and J 4 bases, with 3 bases left between them. Here the CDR3 DNA reads TGCGCCAGCAGCTTGCGGGGAAACACCATATATTTT. This sequence encodes CASSLRGNTIYF.

The chain recombines TRBV7-2 with TRBJ2-7, with 7 bases that match TRBD1. In germline, CDR1 is SGHTA, CDR2 FQGNSA. The CDR3 loop spans 13 amino acids. Losses at the gene ends were 2 bases for V and 7 bases for J; bases not matched to a gene: 5. The CDR3 is CASSLMRQGEQYF. In DNA, the CDR3 is TGTGCCAGCAGCTTAATGCGACAGGGTGAGCAGTACTTC.

The rearrangement links TRBV28 to TRBJ1-5, with D maybe TRBD1 (6 bases). The V end lost 5 bases, the J end lost 2 bases, and 16 bases lay between the germline ends. The germline V gene has CDR1 MDHEN and CDR2 SYDVKM. This CDR3 contains 16 residues. CDR3 loop: CASSLRGGAGNQPQHF. CDR3 sequence (DNA): TGTGCCAGCAGTCTACGTGGGGGCGCAGGCAATCAGCCCCAGCATTTT.

The chain is built from TRBV7-2 and TRBJ1-5; D call uncertain. The CDR3 length is 15 residues. CDR1 is SGHTA, CDR2 FQGNSA, per germline. Between the trimmed V and J ends, which lost 2 bases and 4 bases, there was a span of 12 bases. CDR3 sequence (DNA): TGTGCCAGCAGCTTATACACTGGCGCGAATCAGCCCCAGCATTTT. The encoded protein is CASSLYTGANQPQHF.

Worth noting for this clone: Other DNA sequences within the sample encode an identical CDR3. The chain employs TRBV5-1 and TRBJ1-1; D gene uncertain. CDR3 length equals 14 residues. V shed 0 bases and J shed 0 bases, with 6 bases lying between them. The V gene's germline CDR1 is SGHRS and CDR2 YFSETQ. CDR3 sequence reads: CASSLDGMNTEAFF. For the CDR3, the DNA is TGCGCCAGCAGCTTGGACGGAATGAACACTGAAGCTTTCTTT. Variable domain in full (rest from reference TRBV5-1 and TRBJ1-1): KAGVTQTPRYLIKTRGQQVTLSCSPISGHRSVSWYQQTPGQGLQFLFEYFSETQRNKGNFPGRFSGRQFSNSRSEMNVSTLELGDSALYLCASSLDGMNTEAFFGQGTRLTVV.

The gene calls are TRBV6-6 and TRBJ1-6; no clear D. Between the trimmed V and J ends, which lost 1 base and 10 bases, there was a span of 11 bases. Per germline, CDR1 MNHNY and CDR2 SVGAGI (reference sequence). This CDR3 has 14 amino acids. CDR3 residues: CASSYLGSGSPLHF. CDR3 DNA: TGTGCCAGCAGTTACTTGGGATCGGGGTCACCCCTCCACTTT.

The chain is built from TRBV5-4 and TRBJ2-3; 8 bases fit TRBD1. V was pared by 2 bases and J by 5 bases, with 1 base of the junction left unmatched. The CDR3 has 13 residues. Germline V gene sequence: CDR1 SGHNT, CDR2 YYREEE (reference sequence). Written as DNA, the CDR3 is TGTGCCAGCAGCTTAACAGGGGGAGATACGCAGTATTTT. Protein sequence: CASSLTGGDTQYF.

This rearrangement joins TRBV25-1 to TRBJ1-1, with no clear D. Trimming removed 8 bases from V and 7 bases from J, with 11 bases in between. Germline V CDR1 and CDR2: MGHDK, SYGVNS. The CDR3 totals 11 residues. The CDR3 nucleotides are TGTGCCAGCCGAGACCCCAGTGAAGCTTTCTTT. Translation gives CASRDPSEAFF.

The chain combines TRBV6-5 with TRBJ2-7, with D perhaps TRBD1 (5 bases). Trimming removed 2 bases from V and 2 bases from J, with 10 bases in between. Germline values: CDR1 MNHEY, CDR2 SVGAGI. The CDR3 is 14 amino acids. This CDR3 is CASSYTDRPYEQYF. CDR3 in DNA: TGTGCCAGCAGTTACACTGACAGACCCTACGAGCAGTACTTC.

The rearrangement joins TRBV19 to TRBJ1-5; possibly TRBD1 for D (6 bases). Germline V lookup: CDR1 LNHDA, CDR2 SQIVND (reference sequence). Trimming shortened V by 6 bases and J by 2 bases, and 17 bases separated the two germline ends. The length of the CDR3 is 16 residues. The CDR3 region has the DNA TGTGCCAGTAGGGACTTCAGGGGAGCGGGCAATCAGCCCCAGCATTTT. Translated, it gives CASRDFRGAGNQPQHF.

The chain couples TRBV5-6 to TRBJ2-1; 9 nucleotides line up with TRBD1. The trim removed 5 bases at V and 6 bases at J, leaving 6 bases unmatched. The CDR3 sequence is 14 residues long. Germline V gene data show CDR1 as SGHDT and CDR2 as YYEEEE. The chain's CDR3 is CASSTGGVLNEQFF. The CDR3 coding sequence is TGTGCCAGCAGTACAGGGGGCGTCCTCAATGAGCAGTTCTTC.

This chain joins TRBV5-4 and TRBJ1-2; possible D gene TRBD1, 5 bases. This CDR3 has 14 residues. CDR1 and CDR2 (germline): SGHNT, YYREEE (reference sequence). V was pared by 5 bases and J by 4 bases, with 15 bases between. CDR3 in amino acids: CASSSKGPSYGYTF. In DNA form, the CDR3 reads TGTGCCAGCAGTTCAAAGGGGCCTTCCTATGGCTACACCTTC.

CDR3 loop: CASSWGLGTEAFF. Here the CDR3 DNA reads TGCGCCAGCAGTTGGGGTCTTGGGACTGAAGCTTTCTTT. The chain employs TRBV10-1 and TRBJ1-1, with no clear D. The CDR3 covers 13 residues. The germline V gene has CDR1 WNHNN and CDR2 SYGVQD (reference sequence). The ends were cut back, 5 bases at V and 5 bases at J, with 12 bases in the middle.

This chain links TRBV6-1 with TRBJ2-3; 12 bases agree with TRBD1. V lost 4 bases to trimming and J lost 4 bases; unmatched junction nucleotides: 3. Per the germline V gene, CDR1 is MNHNS and CDR2 is SASEGT. The CDR3 length is 15 residues. CDR3 region: CASSGRDRGPDTQYF. CDR3 nucleotide sequence: TGTGCCAGCAGTGGCCGGGACAGGGGGCCAGATACGCAGTATTTT.

The rearrangement joins TRBV5-1 to TRBJ1-5; D gene ambiguous. The CDR3 has 15 residues. In germline, CDR1 is SGHRS, CDR2 YFSETQ. Trimming shortened V by 2 bases and J by 6 bases, and 15 bases separated the two germline ends. CDR3 DNA sequence: TGCGCCAGCAGCTTTGGGGATTCACTCCGTCAGCCCCAGCATTTT. Its translation: CASSFGDSLRQPQHF.

The chain is built from TRBV9 and TRBJ1-2; D gene unclear. Looked up from germline, CDR1 is SGDLS and CDR2 is YYNGEE. Trimming left V 4 bases short and J 10 bases short, with 14 bases between. This CDR3 is 12 amino acids long. The CDR3 protein is CASSSHVGDYTF. The CDR3 region has the DNA TGTGCCAGCAGCTCCCACGTCGGGGACTACACCTTC.

The chain couples TRBV5-1 to TRBJ2-3; D tentatively reads TRBD1 or TRBD2 (5 bases each). This CDR3 has 14 residues. Between the trimmed V and J ends, which lost 4 bases and 6 bases, there was a span of 15 bases. CDR1 and CDR2 (germline): SGHRS, YFSETQ. The CDR3 loop reads CASSTGPGTDTQYF. DNA for the CDR3: TGCGCCAGCAGCACCGGACCCGGGACGGATACGCAGTATTTT.

This clone occurred a few times. The chain employs TRBV7-2 and TRBJ2-7; D is unclear. The CDR3 consists of 13 residues. Germline assignment: CDR1 SGHTA and CDR2 FQGNSA. V was trimmed by 0 bases and J by 2 bases, leaving 5 bases between them. CDR3 bases: TGTGCCAGCAGCTTAGCGGAGACCTACGAGCAGTACGTC. Its protein is CASSLAETYEQYV.

The CDR3 spells CAWGRGANYGYTF. The DNA of the CDR3 is TGTGCCTGGGGGCGGGGAGCTAACTATGGCTACACCTTC. The chain joins TRBV30 to TRBJ1-2; D unresolved. The V gene lost 5 bases and the J gene lost 0 bases, with 10 bases spanning the gap. Germline V gene sequence: CDR1 GTSNPN, CDR2 SVGIG (reference sequence). The CDR3 runs to 13 residues.

V is TRBV11-1 and J is TRBJ1-1; D gene ambiguous. CDR1 SGHAT and CDR2 FQDESV come from the germline V gene (reference sequence). CDR3 size: 12 residues. With 3 bases removed from V and 8 bases from J, the gap between germline ends came to 10 bases. The CDR3 protein is CASSLSGREAFF. As DNA, the CDR3 is TGTGCCAGCAGCTTGAGTGGTAGGGAAGCTTTCTTT.

The rearrangement uses TRBV2 and TRBJ2-2; 9 bases fit TRBD1. Trimming took 5 bases from V and 6 from J; bases not matched to a gene: 4. Germline lookup yields CDR1 SNHLY and CDR2 FYNNEI. The CDR3 runs 14 residues. CDR3 bases: TGTGCCAGCAGTCGACAGGGGGTGGCCGGGGAGCTGTTTTTT. It codes for CASSRQGVAGELFF.